In its sample, the clone carrying this T cell receptor (beta chain) was seen a few times. The CDR3 totals 16 residues. Germline CDR1 LGHNA, CDR2 YNFKEQ. V lost 4 bases to trimming and J lost 2 bases; unmatched junction nucleotides: 7. The data were produced by immunoSEQ multiplex PCR, yet TCRdb's version contains in-frame clones alone and is incomplete. Among under 200,000 clones listed, approximately 88% were seen once. The data derive from a study of blood T cell repertoires in COVID-19. The chain has TRBV4-2 and TRBJ2-7; TRBD2 matches at 11 bases. Sequenced: PBMCs or T cells enriched from blood (not recorded which). This TCR was recovered from a woman aged 60-75 years who had recovered from COVID-19. This CDR3 reads CASSRDSGRATYEQYF. The CDR3 DNA reads TGTGCCAGCAGCCGGGATAGCGGGAGGGCCACCTACGAGCAGTACTTC.